This entry is about one T cell receptor beta chain. Its antigen is undetermined. TCRdb re-called the 5' RACE reads and catalogs CDR3 proteins one per entry, DNA excluded. The sample totals almost 450,000 distinct CDR3 sequences. These data originate in a study of T cells expressing NK-cell markers. The overall study: Seven HCMV-seropositive donors and one seronegative donor made up the eight sequenced donors.

Germline values: CDR1 SGHRS, CDR2 YFSETQ. This CDR3 has 15 residues. Findings and limits, study-wide: The CD3+CD56-NKG2C+ fraction of a handful of donors was also led by these clonotypes. In roughly six donors, dominant NKG2C+ clonotypes were about 1.0-7.0% of CD8+ T cells.

Material for sequencing was blood T cells: a sorted CD56 or NKG2C T cell subset, CD4+ or CD8+ T cells, or bulk PBMC T cells (not recorded which). This rearrangement joins TRBV5-1 to TRBJ1-1. The clonotype originates from a woman aged 18 to 75 in good health. This chain's CDR3 is CASSLGDNLFGEAFF.